This T cell receptor beta chain was observed in a study of early T cells in non-severe SARS-CoV-2 infection. Study at large: Sequencing of unsorted whole blood was done on bulk RNA, leaving chains unpaired.

TCRdb itself ran the 5' RACE reads through MiXCR, one entry per CDR3 protein. The profile shows nearly 110,000 distinct CDR3 sequences, over 8.5% of them singletons. The CDR3 has 15 residues. J gave up 3 bases and V 0 bases, and 4 bases lay outside the gene matches. Per germline, CDR1 SEHNR and CDR2 FQNEAQ (reference sequence). This clonotype showed up many times. The clonotype was recovered from an adult who was a healthcare worker with PCR-confirmed SARS-CoV-2 infection or an uninfected control (not recorded which). The sequenced sample consisted of whole blood. This rearrangement joins TRBV7-9 to TRBJ1-1; 7 nucleotides match TRBD1. The CDR3 nucleotides are TGTGCCAGCAGCTTAGCAGACAGGGCTTACACTGAAGCTTTCTTT. Amino acids: CASSLADRAYTEAFF.